Below, one T cell receptor beta chain is given with its context. Library preparation (for TCRbeta) was performed with unique molecular identifiers. TCRdb analysed the PCR reads with MiXCR anew, one entry per CDR3 protein. The repertoire holds 150,000 to 200,000 distinct CDR3 sequences, over 5.5% seen once, with 3% to 3.5% in the top ten. Germline V gives CDR1 SGHRS, CDR2 YFSETQ. This CDR3 has 12 residues. V was pared by 3 bases and J by 8 bases, with 11 bases between. The entry originates in a study of T-cell reconstitution after alpha-beta-depleted transplantation in children. The chain couples TRBV5-1 to TRBJ1-2; D is uncertain. Sample: PBMCs from the stem cell graft donor, taken from the stem cell graft. The clonotype comes from a human donor who donated a stem cell graft to a child with Wiskott-Aldrich syndrome. In DNA form, the CDR3 reads TGCGCCAGCAGCTCCCCCAACCAGGGCTACACCTTC. Amino acid sequence: CASSSPNQGYTF. Drawing the rest from reference TRBV5-1 and TRBJ1-2, the complete variable domain is KAGVTQTPRYLIKTRGQQVTLSCSPISGHRSVSWYQQTPGQGLQFLFEYFSETQRNKGNFPGRFSGRQFSNSRSEMNVSTLELGDSALYLCASSSPNQGYTFGSGTRLTVV.